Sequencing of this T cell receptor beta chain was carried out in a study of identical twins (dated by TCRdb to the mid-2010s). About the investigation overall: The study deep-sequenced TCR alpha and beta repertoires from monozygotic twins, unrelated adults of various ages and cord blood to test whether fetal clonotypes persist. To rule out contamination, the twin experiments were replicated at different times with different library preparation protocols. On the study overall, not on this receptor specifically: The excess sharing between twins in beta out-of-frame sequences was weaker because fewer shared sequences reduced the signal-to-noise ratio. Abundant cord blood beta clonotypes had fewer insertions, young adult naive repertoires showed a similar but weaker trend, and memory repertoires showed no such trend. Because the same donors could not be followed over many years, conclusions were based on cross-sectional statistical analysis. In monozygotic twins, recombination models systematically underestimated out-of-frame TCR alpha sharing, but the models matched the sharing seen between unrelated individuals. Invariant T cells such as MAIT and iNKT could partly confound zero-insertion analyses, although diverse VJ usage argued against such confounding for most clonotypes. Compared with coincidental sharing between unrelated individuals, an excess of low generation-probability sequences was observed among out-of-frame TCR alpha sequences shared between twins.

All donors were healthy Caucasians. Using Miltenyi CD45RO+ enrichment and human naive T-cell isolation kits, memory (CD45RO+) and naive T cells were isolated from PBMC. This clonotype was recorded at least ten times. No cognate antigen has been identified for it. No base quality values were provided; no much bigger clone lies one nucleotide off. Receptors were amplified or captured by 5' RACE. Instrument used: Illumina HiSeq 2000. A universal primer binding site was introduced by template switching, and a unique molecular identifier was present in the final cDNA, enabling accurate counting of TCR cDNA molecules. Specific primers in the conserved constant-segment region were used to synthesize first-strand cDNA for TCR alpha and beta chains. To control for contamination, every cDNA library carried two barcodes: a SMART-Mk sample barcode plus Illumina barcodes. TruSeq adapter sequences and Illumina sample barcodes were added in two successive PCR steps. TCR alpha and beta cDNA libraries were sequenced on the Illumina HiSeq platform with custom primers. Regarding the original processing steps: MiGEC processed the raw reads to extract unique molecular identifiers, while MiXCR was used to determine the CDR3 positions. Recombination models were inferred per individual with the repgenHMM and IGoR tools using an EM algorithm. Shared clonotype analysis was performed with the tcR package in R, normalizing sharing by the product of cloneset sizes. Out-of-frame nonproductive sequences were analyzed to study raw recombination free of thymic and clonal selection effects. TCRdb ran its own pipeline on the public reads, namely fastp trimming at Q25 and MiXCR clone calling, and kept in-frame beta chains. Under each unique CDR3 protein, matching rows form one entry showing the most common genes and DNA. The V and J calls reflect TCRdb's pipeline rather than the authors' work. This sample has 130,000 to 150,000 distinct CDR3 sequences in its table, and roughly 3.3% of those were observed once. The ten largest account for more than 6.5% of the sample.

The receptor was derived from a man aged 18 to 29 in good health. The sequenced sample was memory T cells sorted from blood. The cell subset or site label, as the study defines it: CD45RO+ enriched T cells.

The sequenced DNA: TGCAGTGCCCCGGGACTAGCCACGGAGACCCAGTACTTC. This yields the protein CSAPGLATETQYF. The receptor chain draws on TRBV20-1 and TRBJ2-5, with 9 bases in between that match TRBD2. From the cysteine up to the phenylalanine, the CDR3 has a length of 13 residues. The retained sequence is limited to the CDR3, 39 bases, with the frame set at the first base. Looking up the germline V gene (reference sequence) yields CDR1 DFQATT and CDR2 SNEGSKA. Trimming leaves V shorter by 6 bases and J shorter by 5 bases, with the junction holding 7 bases beyond the gene matches.